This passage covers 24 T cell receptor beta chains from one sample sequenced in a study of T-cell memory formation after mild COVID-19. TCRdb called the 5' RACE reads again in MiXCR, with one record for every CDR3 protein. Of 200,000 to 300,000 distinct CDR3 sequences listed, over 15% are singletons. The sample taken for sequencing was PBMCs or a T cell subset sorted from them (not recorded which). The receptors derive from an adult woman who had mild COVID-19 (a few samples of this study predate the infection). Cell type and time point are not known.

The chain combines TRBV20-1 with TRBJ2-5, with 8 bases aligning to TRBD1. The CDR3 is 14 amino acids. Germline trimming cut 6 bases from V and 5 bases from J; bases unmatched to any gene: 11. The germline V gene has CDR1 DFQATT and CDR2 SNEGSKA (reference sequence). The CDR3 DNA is TGCAGTGCAAACCCGACAGGGGAACCCGAGACCCAGTACTTC. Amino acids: CSANPTGEPETQYF.

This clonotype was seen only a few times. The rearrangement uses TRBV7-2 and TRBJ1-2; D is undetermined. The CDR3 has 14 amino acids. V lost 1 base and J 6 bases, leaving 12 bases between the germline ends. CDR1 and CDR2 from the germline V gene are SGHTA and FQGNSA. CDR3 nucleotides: TGTGCCAGCAGCTTAGTGACAATGTCCCATGGCTACACCTTC. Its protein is CASSLVTMSHGYTF.

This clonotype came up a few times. CDR3 DNA sequence: TGTGCGATGGGCAAGAGGGGGAGCACTGAAGCTTTCTTT. This gives the protein CAMGKRGSTEAFF. The chain links TRBV30 to TRBJ1-1; D possibly corresponds to TRBD1 (6 bases). Germline-derived CDR1 and CDR2 are GTSNPN and SVGIG (reference sequence). This CDR3 region has 13 residues.

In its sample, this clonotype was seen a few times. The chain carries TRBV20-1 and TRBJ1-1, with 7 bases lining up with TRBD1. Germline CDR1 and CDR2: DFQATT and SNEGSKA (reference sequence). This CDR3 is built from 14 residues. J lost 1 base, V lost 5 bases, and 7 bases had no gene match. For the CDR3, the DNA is TGCAGTGCTCTAACCGGGACAGCGAACACTGAAGCTTTCTTT. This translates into CSALTGTANTEAFF.

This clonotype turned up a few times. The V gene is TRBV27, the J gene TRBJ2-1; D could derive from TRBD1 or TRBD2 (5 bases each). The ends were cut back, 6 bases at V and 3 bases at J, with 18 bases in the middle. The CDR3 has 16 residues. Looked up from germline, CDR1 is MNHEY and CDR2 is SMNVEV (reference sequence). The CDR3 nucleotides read TGTGCCAGCAGCCCCCCCCGGGGCCGGGACTACAATGAGCAGTTCTTC. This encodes CASSPPRGRDYNEQFF.

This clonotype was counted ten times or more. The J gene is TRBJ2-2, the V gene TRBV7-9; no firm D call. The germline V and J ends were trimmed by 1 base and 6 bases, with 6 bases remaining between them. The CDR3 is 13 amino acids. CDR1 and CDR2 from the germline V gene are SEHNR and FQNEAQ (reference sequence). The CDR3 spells CASSLERSGELFF. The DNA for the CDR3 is TGTGCCAGCAGCTTAGAAAGGTCCGGGGAGCTGTTTTTT. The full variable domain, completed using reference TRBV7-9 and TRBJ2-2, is DTGVSQNPRHKITKRGQNVTFRCDPISEHNRLYWYRQTLGQGPEFLTYFQNEAQLEKSRLLSDRFSAERPKGSFSTLEIQRTEQGDSAMYLCASSLERSGELFFGEGSRLTVL.

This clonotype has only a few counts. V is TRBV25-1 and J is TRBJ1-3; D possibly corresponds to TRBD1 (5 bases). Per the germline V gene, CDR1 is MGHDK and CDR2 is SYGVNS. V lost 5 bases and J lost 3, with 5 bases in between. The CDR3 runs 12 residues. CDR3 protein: CASSQGGNTIYF. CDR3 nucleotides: TGTGCCAGCAGTCAGGGTGGAAACACCATATATTTT.

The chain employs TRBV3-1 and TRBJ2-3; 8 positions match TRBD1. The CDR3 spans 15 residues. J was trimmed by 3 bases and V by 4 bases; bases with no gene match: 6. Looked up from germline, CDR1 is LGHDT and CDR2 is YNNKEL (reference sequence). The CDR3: CASSPQDRETDTQYF. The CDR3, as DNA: TGTGCCAGCAGCCCACAGGACAGGGAGACAGATACGCAGTATTTT.

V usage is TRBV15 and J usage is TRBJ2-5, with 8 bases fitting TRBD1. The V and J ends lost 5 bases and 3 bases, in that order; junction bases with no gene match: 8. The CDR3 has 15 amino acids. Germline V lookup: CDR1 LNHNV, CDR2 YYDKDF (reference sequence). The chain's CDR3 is CATSPRVTGEETQYF. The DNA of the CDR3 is TGTGCCACCAGCCCGAGGGTGACAGGGGAAGAGACCCAGTACTTC.

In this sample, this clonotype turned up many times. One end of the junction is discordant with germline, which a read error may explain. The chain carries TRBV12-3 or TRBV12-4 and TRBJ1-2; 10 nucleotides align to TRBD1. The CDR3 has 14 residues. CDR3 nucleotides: TGCGCCAGCAGCTTGGGGACAGGGGTCTATGGCTACACCTTC. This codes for CASSLGTGVYGYTF.

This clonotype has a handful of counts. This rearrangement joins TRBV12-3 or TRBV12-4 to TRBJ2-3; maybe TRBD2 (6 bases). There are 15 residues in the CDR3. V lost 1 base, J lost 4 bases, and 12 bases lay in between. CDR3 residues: CASSLGGAGADTQYF. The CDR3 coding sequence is TGTGCCAGCAGTTTAGGCGGGGCTGGGGCAGATACGCAGTATTTT.

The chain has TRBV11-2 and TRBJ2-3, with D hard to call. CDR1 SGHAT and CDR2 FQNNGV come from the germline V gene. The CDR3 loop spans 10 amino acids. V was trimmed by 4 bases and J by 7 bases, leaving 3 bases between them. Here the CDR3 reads CASSSYTQYF. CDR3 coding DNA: TGTGCCAGCAGCTCCTATACGCAGTATTTT.

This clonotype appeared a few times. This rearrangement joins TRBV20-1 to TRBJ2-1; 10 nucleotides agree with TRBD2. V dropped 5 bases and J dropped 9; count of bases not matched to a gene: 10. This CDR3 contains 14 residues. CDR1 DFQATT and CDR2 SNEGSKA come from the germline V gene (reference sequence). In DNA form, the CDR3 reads TGCAGTGCTCTACCGGGACTAGCGACTAGTGAGCAGTTCTTC. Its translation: CSALPGLATSEQFF.

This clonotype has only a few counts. The CDR3 sequence: CATSRELADTGELFF. Here the CDR3 DNA reads TGTGCCACCAGCAGAGAACTAGCAGACACCGGGGAGCTGTTTTTT. This chain uses TRBV15 with TRBJ2-2, with a possible D match to TRBD2 (6 bases). CDR3 length: 15 residues. In germline, CDR1 is LNHNV, CDR2 YYDKDF (reference sequence). Deletions cut 0 bases from V and 3 bases from J, with 8 bases between.

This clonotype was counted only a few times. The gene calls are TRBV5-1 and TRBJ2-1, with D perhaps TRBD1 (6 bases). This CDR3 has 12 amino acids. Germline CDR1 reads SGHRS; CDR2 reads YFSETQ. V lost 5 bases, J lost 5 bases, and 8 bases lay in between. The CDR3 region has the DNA TGCGCCAGCAGGGACAGAAACAATGAGCAGTTCTTC. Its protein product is CASRDRNNEQFF.

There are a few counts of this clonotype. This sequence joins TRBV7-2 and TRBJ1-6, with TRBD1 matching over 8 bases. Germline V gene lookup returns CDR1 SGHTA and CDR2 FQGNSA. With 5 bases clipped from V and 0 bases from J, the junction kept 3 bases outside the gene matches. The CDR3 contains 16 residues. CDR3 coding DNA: TGTGCCAGCAGCCCCGGACAGGGCTCCTATAATTCACCCCTCCACTTT. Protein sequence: CASSPGQGSYNSPLHF.

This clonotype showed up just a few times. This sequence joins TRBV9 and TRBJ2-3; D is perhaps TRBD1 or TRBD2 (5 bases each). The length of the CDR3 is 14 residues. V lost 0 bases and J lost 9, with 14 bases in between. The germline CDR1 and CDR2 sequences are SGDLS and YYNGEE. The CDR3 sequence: CASSVEMGVQTQYF. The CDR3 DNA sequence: TGTGCCAGCAGCGTAGAAATGGGGGTGCAGACGCAGTATTTT.

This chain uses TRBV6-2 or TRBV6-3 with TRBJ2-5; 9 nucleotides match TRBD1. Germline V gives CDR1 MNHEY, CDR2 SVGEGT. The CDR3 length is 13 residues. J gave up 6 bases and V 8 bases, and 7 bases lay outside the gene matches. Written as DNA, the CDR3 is TGTGCCAGCGACCACGGACAGGGGAAGACCCAGTACTTC. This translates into CASDHGQGKTQYF.

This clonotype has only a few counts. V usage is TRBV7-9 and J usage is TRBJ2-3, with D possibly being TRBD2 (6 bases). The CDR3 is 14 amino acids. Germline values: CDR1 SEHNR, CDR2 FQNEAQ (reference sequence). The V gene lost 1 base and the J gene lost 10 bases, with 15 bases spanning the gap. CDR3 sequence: CASSLGAGKDAQYF. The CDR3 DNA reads TGTGCCAGCAGCTTAGGGGCGGGAAAGGATGCGCAGTATTTT.

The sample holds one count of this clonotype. The CDR3: CSARRLAGTNTDTQYF. As DNA, the CDR3 is TGCAGTGCGAGGAGACTAGCGGGGACTAACACAGATACGCAGTATTTT. The chain links TRBV20-1 to TRBJ2-3; 11 bases line up with TRBD2. Trimming at V came to 6 bases and at J to 2 bases, leaving 10 bases not matched to a gene. The CDR3 extends over 16 amino acids. Germline V lookup: CDR1 DFQATT, CDR2 SNEGSKA (reference sequence).

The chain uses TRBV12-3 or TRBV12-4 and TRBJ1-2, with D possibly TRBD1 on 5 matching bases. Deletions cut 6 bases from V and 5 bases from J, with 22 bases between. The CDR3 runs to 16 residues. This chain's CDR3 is CASRSENLQEDYGYTF. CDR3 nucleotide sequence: TGTGCCAGCAGGTCGGAAAATTTACAGGAAGATTATGGCTACACCTTC.

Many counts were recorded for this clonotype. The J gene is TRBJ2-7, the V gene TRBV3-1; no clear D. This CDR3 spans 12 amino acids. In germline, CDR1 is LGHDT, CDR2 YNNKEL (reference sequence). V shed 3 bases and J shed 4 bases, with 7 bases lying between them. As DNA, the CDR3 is TGTGCCAGCAGCCAGGATCGATACGAGCAGTACTTC. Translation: CASSQDRYEQYF.

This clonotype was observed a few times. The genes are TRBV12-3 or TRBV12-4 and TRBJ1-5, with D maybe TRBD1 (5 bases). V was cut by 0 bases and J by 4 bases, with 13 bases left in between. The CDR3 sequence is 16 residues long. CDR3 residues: CASSLAGDRRNQPQHF. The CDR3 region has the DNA TGTGCCAGCAGTTTAGCCGGGGACCGACGAAATCAGCCCCAGCATTTT.

The CDR3 region is CASRRNAGVGEQYF. In DNA form, the CDR3 reads TGTGCAAGTCGCCGTAATGCAGGGGTCGGTGAGCAGTACTTC. The chain is built from TRBV12-2 and TRBJ2-7; the D segment call TRBD1 is taken from the table without a DNA check. TRBV12-2 is a pseudogene locus. The CDR3 has 14 residues.